The 21 T cell receptor beta chains presented below share a single source sample, sequenced in a study of cytomegalovirus exposure and HLA in healthy donors. PCR used 60 Vbeta primers and 13 Jbeta primers. Profiling relied on immunoSEQ multiplex PCR, and the TCRdb table lists in-frame clones only, not all of them. This table holds 230,000 or so clones, around nine tenths found once. The source material was PBMCs. These receptors were collected from a girl aged 2-9 years in good health and CMV-seronegative.

The chain combines TRBV7-8 with TRBJ2-3; 16 bases match TRBD2. Germline assignment: CDR1 SGHVS and CDR2 FQNEAQ. The CDR3 sequence is 16 residues long. V was clipped by 3 bases and J by 6 bases; unmatched bases: 3. CDR3 nucleotides: TGTGCCAGCAGCTTGGGGACTAGCGGGAGGGTGGATACGCAGTATTTT. Translation gives CASSLGTSGRVDTQYF.

This clone has more than one count but fewer than ten. The rearrangement links TRBV5-5 to TRBJ2-5; no clear D gene. This CDR3 has 11 residues. The V gene's germline CDR1 is SGHKS and CDR2 YYEKEE (reference sequence). Trimming pared 0 bases from V and 5 bases from J, leaving 2 bases between. The CDR3 coding sequence is TGTGCCAGCAGCTTGGCGGAGACCCAGTACTTC. It translates to CASSLAETQYF.

V is TRBV9 and J is TRBJ2-7; 7 nucleotides align to TRBD1. The CDR3 totals 15 residues. Looked up from germline, CDR1 is SGDLS and CDR2 is YYNGEE. Trimming took 3 bases from V and 0 from J; bases not matched to a gene: 6. CDR3 sequence reads: CASSALTGPSYEQYF. The CDR3 DNA is TGTGCCAGCAGCGCCCTGACAGGGCCCTCCTACGAGCAGTACTTC.

The chain links TRBV29-1 to TRBJ2-5, with 7 positions matching TRBD2. With V trimmed by 2 bases and J by 0 bases, 9 bases remained unmatched. Germline V gene data show CDR1 as SQVTM and CDR2 as ANQGSEA. CDR3 length: 16 residues. Here the CDR3 DNA reads TGCAGCGTTGAATATATCCTAGCGGTTTACCAAGAGACCCAGTACTTC. It specifies CSVEYILAVYQETQYF.

V gene TRBV28 combines with J gene TRBJ1-2; TRBD1 might be the D (5 bases). This CDR3 contains 14 residues. Germline assignment: CDR1 MDHEN and CDR2 SYDVKM. V lost 2 bases and J 4 bases, leaving 11 bases between the germline ends. The CDR3 here is CASSLTGTGYGYTF. CDR3 nucleotides: TGTGCCAGCAGTTTAACCGGGACTGGCTATGGCTACACCTTC.

This clone was picked up one time. The chain is built from TRBV9 and TRBJ2-2, with D perhaps TRBD1 (6 bases). In germline, CDR1 is SGDLS, CDR2 YYNGEE. V lost 1 base and J lost 1, with 14 bases in between. This CDR3 region has 17 residues. CDR3 residues: CASSVTTGQGNTGELFF. For the CDR3, the DNA is TGTGCCAGCAGCGTAACTACGGGACAAGGGAACACCGGGGAGCTGTTTTTT.

Comments on this clone: The same CDR3 can be traced to other DNA sequences in this sample. The CDR3 sequence: CASSLTADQPQHF. The CDR3 DNA is TGTGCCAGCAGTTTGACAGCAGATCAGCCCCAGCATTTT. The chain links TRBV6-6 to TRBJ1-5; TRBD1 is a possible D gene (5 bases). The CDR3 runs 13 residues. Germline V CDR1 and CDR2: MNHNY, SVGAGI (reference sequence). V shed 4 bases and J shed 5 bases, with 9 bases lying between them.

The chain recombines TRBV30 with TRBJ2-7, with TRBD1 matching over 11 bases. After removal of 2 bases from V and 5 bases from J, the junction contained 8 bases not matched to a gene. This CDR3 contains 15 residues. Per germline, CDR1 GTSNPN and CDR2 SVGIG (reference sequence). The chain's CDR3 is CAWSLGTGGRNEQYF. The CDR3 DNA sequence: TGTGCCTGGAGTCTTGGGACAGGGGGTAGGAACGAGCAGTACTTC. The full variable domain, rest sourced from reference TRBV30 and TRBJ2-7, is SQTIHQWPATLVQPVGSPLSLECTVEGTSNPNLYWYRQAAGRGLQLLFYSVGIGQISSEVPQNLSASRPQDRQFILSSKKLLLSDSGFYLCAWSLGTGGRNEQYFGPGTRLTVT.

J is TRBJ1-4 and V is TRBV14, with a possible D match to TRBD1 (6 bases). V lost 0 bases to trimming and J lost 8 bases, with 16 bases between them. The CDR3 is 16 residues long. CDR1 and CDR2 from the germline V gene are SGHDN and FVKESK. The CDR3 is CASSQDLRQGSEKLFF. CDR3 nucleotides: TGTGCCAGCAGCCAAGATCTCCGGCAGGGGAGCGAAAAACTGTTTTTT.

The CDR3 loop reads CASSVIAGSTDTQYF. As DNA, the CDR3 is TGTGCCAGCAGCGTGATAGCGGGGAGCACAGATACGCAGTATTTT. J is TRBJ2-3 and V is TRBV9, with 8 bases fitting TRBD2. J lost 0 bases, V lost 2 bases, and 2 bases had no gene match. This CDR3 has 15 residues. In germline, CDR1 is SGDLS, CDR2 YYNGEE.

The chain links TRBV5-1 to TRBJ1-2, with a weak D call TRBD1 (5 bases). V was pared by 0 bases and J by 2 bases, with 11 bases between. CDR1 is SGHRS, CDR2 YFSETQ, per germline. This CDR3 is 15 amino acids long. CDR3 in DNA: TGCGCCAGCAGCTTGGCTTCAGGGATAAACTATGGCTACACCTTC. This gives the protein CASSLASGINYGYTF.

CDR3 loop: CAWSVQGSQPQHF. CDR3 nucleotide sequence: TGTGCCTGGAGTGTACAGGGATCTCAGCCCCAGCATTTT. This chain links TRBV30 with TRBJ1-5, with D tentatively TRBD1 (6 bases). The length of the CDR3 is 13 residues. Trimming cost V 0 bases and J 6 bases, with 9 bases left between them. Per the germline V gene, CDR1 is GTSNPN and CDR2 is SVGIG (reference sequence).

V usage is TRBV10-1 and J usage is TRBJ2-2, with 9 bases that match TRBD1. The V segment lost 3 bases and the J segment 4 bases; nucleotides outside the gene matches: 6. Germline V gene sequence: CDR1 WNHNN, CDR2 SYGVQD (reference sequence). This CDR3 has 16 residues. This CDR3 is CASSDEDRGGTGELFF. The CDR3 bases are TGCGCCAGCAGTGATGAAGACAGGGGGGGCACCGGGGAGCTGTTTTTT.

The rearrangement joins TRBV7-2 to TRBJ2-1; the match to TRBD1 covers 9 bases. The germline V gene has CDR1 SGHTA and CDR2 FQGNSA. The CDR3 runs to 15 residues. Unmatched junction bases numbered 5, after V lost 1 base and J lost 7 bases. CDR3 sequence reads: CASSLVGTGKNEQFF. CDR3 coding DNA: TGTGCCAGCAGCTTAGTTGGGACAGGGAAGAATGAGCAGTTCTTC.

CDR3 in amino acids: CASSPQEEGRNQPQHF. Written as DNA, the CDR3 is TGCGCCAGCAGCCCGCAGGAGGAGGGACGGAATCAGCCCCAGCATTTT. The chain has TRBV4-1 and TRBJ1-5, with TRBD1 as a possible D gene (5 bases). The germline CDR1 and CDR2 sequences are MGHRA and YSYEKL. The CDR3 runs to 16 residues. Trimming pared 4 bases from V and 4 bases from J, leaving 17 bases between.

This CDR3 is CASSPGLRGYEQYF. Written as DNA, the CDR3 is TGTGCCAGCAGTCCGGGACTCCGGGGCTACGAGCAGTACTTC. The chain has TRBV9 and TRBJ2-7, with D tentatively TRBD2 (6 bases). The V gene's germline CDR1 is SGDLS and CDR2 YYNGEE. CDR3 length: 14 residues. Trimming removed 5 bases from V and 3 bases from J, with 15 bases in between. Supplemented by reference TRBV9 and TRBJ2-7, the full variable domain reads DSGVTQTPKHLITATGQRVTLRCSPRSGDLSVYWYQQSLDQGLQFLIQYYNGEERAKGNILERFSAQQFPDLHSELNLSSLELGDSALYFCASSPGLRGYEQYFGPGTRLTVT.

J is TRBJ1-4 and V is TRBV29-1; TRBD1 aligns across 7 bases. The CDR3 runs 13 residues. With V trimmed by 7 bases and J by 4 bases, 6 bases remained unmatched. Per germline, CDR1 SQVTM and CDR2 ANQGSEA. The DNA of the CDR3 is TGCAGCGCTATGACAGGGAATAATGAAAAACTGTTTTTT. Translated, it gives CSAMTGNNEKLFF.

The gene calls are TRBV29-1 and TRBJ2-7; D might be TRBD1 (6 bases). Trimming shortened V by 4 bases and J by 1 base, and 11 bases separated the two germline ends. Germline CDR1 SQVTM, CDR2 ANQGSEA. CDR3 length: 13 residues. The CDR3 loop reads CSVGGTNSYEQYF. DNA for the CDR3: TGCAGCGTTGGAGGGACAAATTCCTACGAGCAGTACTTC.

This clone appeared a single time. The genes are TRBV5-4 and TRBJ2-6, with TRBD1 matching 7 bases. The germline V gene encodes CDR1 SGHNT and CDR2 YYREEE (reference sequence). V shed 3 bases, J shed 1 base, and the junction held 1 base outside the gene matches. The CDR3 consists of 15 residues. CDR3 nucleotides: TGTGCCAGCAGCTCGGGACAGTCTGGGGCCAACGTCCTGACTTTC. Translated: CASSSGQSGANVLTF. Combining the CDR3 with reference TRBV5-4 and TRBJ2-6 gives the whole variable domain ETGVTQSPTHLIKTRGQQVTLRCSSQSGHNTVSWYQQALGQGPQFIFQYYREEENGRGNFPPRFSGLQFPNYSSELNVNALELDDSALYLCASSSGQSGANVLTFGAGSRLTVL.

The CDR3 loop is CASSLIGENSPLHF. The CDR3 DNA reads as TGTGCCAGCAGCCTCATCGGGGAGAATTCACCCCTCCACTTT. The chain uses TRBV7-2 and TRBJ1-6, with unresolved D. The CDR3 covers 14 residues. Per germline, CDR1 SGHTA and CDR2 FQGNSA. Trimming pared 5 bases from V and 7 bases from J, leaving 12 bases between.

The chain links TRBV6-5 to TRBJ1-6; D perhaps matches TRBD1 (5 bases). The CDR3 consists of 13 residues. V lost 6 bases, J lost 8 bases, and 11 bases lay in between. In germline, CDR1 is MNHEY, CDR2 SVGAGI. CDR3 bases: TGTGCCAGCAGAGGGGCTTTCGATTCACCCCTCCACTTT. It codes for CASRGAFDSPLHF.